This T cell receptor (beta chain) derives from a study of T cell repertoires in cytomegalovirus infection (dated by TCRdb to the late 2010s). Study-wide context: Donor HLA type was relevant to the analysis, because carriage of CMV infection together with the matching HLA type was indicated by public TCR beta signatures.

Reads for this sample came from an Illumina HiSeq 1500. Using fastp at Q25 and MiXCR, TCRdb reprocessed the public reads and kept productive beta chains. All rows with the same CDR3 protein become a single entry with the most common DNA and genes. The sample contains approximately 550,000 distinct CDR3 sequences, more than 15% of them found a single time. Jointly, the top ten make up roughly a quarter of the sample. Points the paper makes about the study in general: In both this cohort and an independent roughly 400-donor cohort, the cumulative frequency of public TCR beta family members distinguished carriers of CMV infection plus the relevant HLA type. The ex vivo response was dominated by HLA-C-restricted CMV-specific TCR beta clonotypes, which also provided the single most frequent clonotype in two of eight donors.

The cysteine opens and the phenylalanine closes a CDR3 of 13 amino acids. Only CDR3 DNA remains: 39 bases, in frame from the first base. CDR1 is given as LGHNT and CDR2 as FRNRAP, both from the germline V gene. V loses 0 bases, J loses 14 bases, and the germline ends lie 14 bases apart. In this sample, this clonotype turned up many times. No antigen is known for it. No much larger clonotype is one base removed from it; base qualities were not supplied. The receptor was derived from a human donor in good health (CMV status not recorded). Some clones in this sample may be carry-over from other donors' samples. Sequences were obtained from CD8+ T cells from PBMCs. The chain couples TRBV12-5 to TRBJ2-1; possibly the D gene is TRBD2, per 7 matching bases. Read as DNA, the sequence is TGTGCTAGTGGTTTGGTAGGGGGGGGCCCGGAGTTCTTC. This codes for CASGLVGGGPEFF.